The clone carrying this TCR beta chain turned up a few times. Its specificity is not known. The germline V gene encodes CDR1 KGHSH and CDR2 LQKENI. V was shortened by 3 bases and J by 2 bases, with 8 bases between the two germline ends. The length of the CDR3 is 13 residues. The entirety of the isolated RNA underwent reverse transcription, so expressed TCRB transcripts were sequenced. Naive, central memory and regulatory T cell samples yielded around 3.9 million reads on average. Clones were read by immunoSEQ multiplex PCR, and TCRdb kept only the in-frame ones, dropping some. The sample shows 230,000 or so clones, roughly 17% of them seen only once. Each donor gave one heparinised blood draw averaging about 110 mL. The sample originates from a study of beta chain features in type 1 diabetes. Study-wide context: The patient and healthy donor groups were comparable for age, gender and cell yields. Notes on the study in general: Insertion counts at VDJ junctions were lower in type 1 diabetes patients, who also showed more deletions there. For Type 1 diabetes patients, all four CD4+ subsets carried TCRB CDR3s that were moderately but significantly shorter.

Source material: naive CD4+ T cells from blood. The J gene is TRBJ2-7, the V gene TRBV18; D is undetermined. This clonotype was sampled from a young man with type 1 diabetes. The CDR3 loop is CASSPPSPYEQYF. The CDR3 DNA sequence: TGTGCCAGCTCACCGCCGTCCCCCTACGAGCAGTACTTC.